These 24 T cell receptor beta chains were all obtained from the same sample, sequenced in a study of beta chain features in type 1 diabetes. The study, taken as a whole, reports: Shortening of TCRB CDR3s, moderate but significant, appeared in all four CD4+ subsets of Type 1 diabetes patients.

Investigators reverse transcribed all isolated RNA, so they sequenced expressed TCRB transcripts. Profiled with immunoSEQ multiplex PCR; TCRdb holds only in-frame clones, not every one. The sample carries more than 100,000 clones, under 30% recorded once. The antigens these receptors bind are not known. The sequenced sample consisted of central memory CD4+ T cells from blood. The source of these receptors is a woman aged 18-30 years with type 1 diabetes.

The chain uses TRBV7-2 and TRBJ1-5; TRBD1 is a possible D gene (6 bases). CDR1 is SGHTA, CDR2 FQGNSA, per germline. The CDR3 length is 13 residues. Trimming pared 5 bases from V and 4 bases from J, leaving 9 bases between. The CDR3 DNA sequence: TGTGCCAGCAGCGTAGACAGGAATCAGCCCCAGCATTTT. This encodes CASSVDRNQPQHF.

This clone was observed a few times. The chain carries TRBV30 and TRBJ2-1; tentatively, D is TRBD1 (5 bases). V gave up 4 bases and J gave up 8 bases, with 18 bases separating them. This CDR3 is built from 14 residues. CDR1 GTSNPN and CDR2 SVGIG come from the germline V gene (reference sequence). The CDR3 DNA follows: TGTGCCTGGACCCAGGGCAGGGATGGGGATGAGCAGTTCTTC. Translated: CAWTQGRDGDEQFF.

This chain uses TRBV5-1 with TRBJ2-2, with TRBD1 identical over 10 bases. CDR3 length: 18 amino acids. V shed 4 bases and J 1 base; nucleotides not matched to a gene: 10. The germline V gene encodes CDR1 SGHRS and CDR2 YFSETQ. The CDR3 loop is CASSLQPGQGRNTGELFF. In DNA form, the CDR3 reads TGCGCCAGCAGCCTGCAACCGGGACAGGGGAGGAACACCGGGGAGCTGTTTTTT.

This clone was detected a few times. The chain has TRBV19 and TRBJ1-3; D ambiguous. The V and J ends lost 5 bases and 4 bases respectively, with 12 bases between them. There are 14 residues in the CDR3. Germline V lookup: CDR1 LNHDA, CDR2 SQIVND (reference sequence). The CDR3 coding sequence is TGTGCCAGTAGTTCCGCGGGAACCGGAAACACCATATATTTT. Protein product: CASSSAGTGNTIYF. The variable domain in full, completed from reference TRBV19 and TRBJ1-3, reads DGGITQSPKYLFRKEGQNVTLSCEQNLNHDAMYWYRQDPGQGLRLIYYSQIVNDFQKGDIAEGYSVSREKKESFPLTVTSAQKNPTAFYLCASSSAGTGNTIYFGEGSWLTVV.

This clone was seen more than once but under ten times. This CDR3 is CSVAGNLNEKLFF. The CDR3 nucleotides are TGCAGCGTTGCCGGGAACTTGAATGAAAAACTGTTTTTT. The genes are TRBV29-1 and TRBJ1-4; the D is unclear. The germline V and J ends were trimmed by 4 bases and 5 bases, with 11 bases remaining between them. CDR1 is SQVTM, CDR2 ANQGSEA, per germline. The CDR3 has 13 amino acids.

This clone came up many times. This sequence joins TRBV4-3 and TRBJ2-6; 7 bases fit TRBD1. The CDR3 runs to 20 residues. V lost 0 bases and J lost 1; bases outside the gene matches: 12. Germline CDR1 LGHNA, CDR2 YSLEER. The CDR3 is CASSQDPQTGTTSGANVLTF. For the CDR3, the DNA is TGCGCCAGCAGCCAAGACCCACAGACAGGGACCACTTCTGGGGCCAACGTCCTGACTTTC.

This clone was found once. V usage is TRBV19 and J usage is TRBJ2-5; D gene ambiguous. The CDR3 totals 13 residues. Germline lookup yields CDR1 LNHDA and CDR2 SQIVND (reference sequence). The V end was cut by 3 bases, the J end by 7 bases, with 12 bases between. CDR3 coding DNA: TGTGCCAGTAGTATCAACAGTAAAGTGACCCAGTACTTC. As protein: CASSINSKVTQYF.

The V call is TRBV18, the J call TRBJ2-3; perhaps TRBD2 as D (6 bases). The V gene's germline CDR1 is KGHSH and CDR2 LQKENI. Deletions cut 4 bases from V and 0 bases from J, with 11 bases between. The CDR3 is 15 residues long. This CDR3 is CASSRGTPSTDTQYF. The CDR3 nucleotides are TGTGCCAGCTCACGAGGGACTCCAAGCACAGATACGCAGTATTTT.

Written as DNA, the CDR3 is TGTGCCAGCAGACTAGCGGGCGCCTACGAGCAGTACGTC. Protein: CASRLAGAYEQYV. The chain has TRBV11-2 and TRBJ2-7, with 9 bases that match TRBD2. Germline-derived CDR1 and CDR2 are SGHAT and FQNNGV. The CDR3 runs to 13 residues. After removal of 6 bases from V and 2 bases from J, the junction contained 2 bases not matched to a gene.

This clone was observed a handful of times. The V and J genes are TRBV19 and TRBJ1-5; maybe TRBD1 (5 bases). V was trimmed by 5 bases and J by 10 bases, leaving 12 bases between them. Germline lookup yields CDR1 LNHDA and CDR2 SQIVND (reference sequence). CDR3 length equals 12 residues. CDR3 loop: CASSERQLPQHF. In nucleotides, the CDR3 is TGTGCCAGTAGTGAACGACAGTTACCCCAGCATTTT.

The chain has TRBV5-1 and TRBJ2-2, with 7 bases lining up with TRBD2. Per the germline V gene, CDR1 is SGHRS and CDR2 is YFSETQ. The CDR3 spans 16 residues. J lost 1 base, V lost 3 bases, and 6 bases had no gene match. CDR3 region: CASSSLAGGNTGELFF. The DNA for the CDR3 is TGCGCCAGCAGCTCCTTAGCGGGTGGGAACACCGGGGAGCTGTTTTTT.

The gene calls are TRBV11-2 and TRBJ2-5; 7 nucleotides match TRBD1. The V segment lost 1 base and the J segment 4 bases; nucleotides outside the gene matches: 6. The CDR3 extends over 15 amino acids. Germline V gene sequence: CDR1 SGHAT, CDR2 FQNNGV. CDR3 nucleotides: TGTGCCAGCAGCTTAGGAGGGGGCTTCGGAGAGACCCAGTACTTC. This encodes CASSLGGGFGETQYF.

This chain connects TRBV5-1 to TRBJ2-1; 8 bases fit TRBD1. After removal of 0 bases from V and 8 bases from J, the junction contained 10 bases not matched to a gene. The CDR3 runs 16 residues. Germline assignment: CDR1 SGHRS and CDR2 YFSETQ. CDR3 region: CASSLEGAGGEDEQFF. CDR3 in DNA: TGCGCCAGCAGCTTGGAGGGGGCAGGGGGCGAGGATGAGCAGTTCTTC.

This clone was observed a handful of times. The chain joins TRBV28 to TRBJ1-1; D is ambiguous. Trimming removed 10 bases at V and 7 bases at J, with 10 bases between. This CDR3 is built from 10 residues. Germline CDR1 reads MDHEN; CDR2 reads SYDVKM. The CDR3 region is CATSRGEAFF. The CDR3 coding sequence is TGTGCCACCTCGCGAGGTGAAGCTTTCTTT. The whole variable domain, filled in from reference TRBV28 and TRBJ1-1, reads DVKVTQSSRYLVKRTGEKVFLECVQDMDHENMFWYRQDPGLGLRLIYFSYDVKMKEKGDIPEGYSVSREKKERFSLILESASTNQTSMYLCATSRGEAFFGQGTRLTVV.

This clone was counted between two and nine times. The CDR3 reads CASSEQDSYGYTF. CDR3 sequence (DNA): TGTGCCAGCAGTGAGCAGGATTCCTATGGCTACACCTTC. The rearrangement joins TRBV25-1 to TRBJ1-2; D gene ambiguous. This CDR3 spans 13 amino acids. Germline CDR1 and CDR2: MGHDK and SYGVNS. Trimming cost V 3 bases and J 4 bases, with 9 bases left between them.

This clone was seen a handful of times. The genes are TRBV14 and TRBJ2-3; D might be TRBD1 (6 bases). Germline CDR1 and CDR2: SGHDN and FVKESK. The CDR3 loop spans 13 amino acids. V was pared by 2 bases and J by 6 bases, with 9 bases between. The CDR3 loop is CASSQNQGDTQYF. The DNA for the CDR3 is TGTGCCAGCAGCCAAAACCAGGGGGATACGCAGTATTTT.

This rearrangement joins TRBV12-5 to TRBJ1-5; TRBD1 matches 8 bases. V gave up 2 bases and J gave up 3 bases; unmatched junction bases: 12. Germline V lookup: CDR1 LGHNT, CDR2 FRNRAP. The CDR3 is made up of 18 amino acids. The DNA of the CDR3 is TGTGCTAGTGGTTTGAACCTTGTGGACAGGGACATCAATCAGCCCCAGCATTTT. Translating gives CASGLNLVDRDINQPQHF.

V usage is TRBV7-2 and J usage is TRBJ2-5, with D possibly matching TRBD2 (5 bases). V was pared by 5 bases and J by 4 bases, with 14 bases between. The CDR3 consists of 14 residues. The germline gives CDR1 SGHTA, CDR2 FQGNSA. The CDR3 loop reads CASSGRWERETQYF. DNA of the CDR3: TGTGCCAGCAGCGGGCGGTGGGAGAGAGAGACCCAGTACTTC.

This clone has more than one count but fewer than ten. Within the sample, other DNA sequences also encode this same CDR3. This rearrangement joins TRBV19 to TRBJ2-3; 10 positions agree with TRBD2. V lost 7 bases, J lost 5 bases, and 3 bases stayed unmatched. The germline V gene has CDR1 LNHDA and CDR2 SQIVND (reference sequence). The CDR3 length is 13 residues. CDR3: CASKREGEDTQYF. CDR3 nucleotide sequence: TGTGCCAGTAAGCGGGAGGGGGAAGATACGCAGTATTTT.

This clone has more than one count but fewer than ten. The chain couples TRBV7-6 to TRBJ2-3; D ambiguous. Germline CDR1 SGHVS, CDR2 FNYEAQ. The length of the CDR3 is 14 residues. V lost 0 bases and J 4 bases, leaving 8 bases between the germline ends. CDR3 in DNA: TGTGCCAGCAGCTTAGCTCCTAGTGCAGATACGCAGTATTTT. It encodes CASSLAPSADTQYF.

The chain has TRBV21-1 and TRBJ2-7; no DNA check was done on the table's D call, TRBD2. TRBV21-1 corresponds to a pseudogene. The CDR3 has 15 amino acids. CDR3 region: CASKQLRESSYEQYF. In DNA, the CDR3 is TGTGCCAGCAAACAATTGCGGGAGAGCTCCTACGAGCAGTACTTC.

J is TRBJ2-7 and V is TRBV7-2; 9 nucleotides match TRBD1. Germline V gives CDR1 SGHTA, CDR2 FQGNSA. V shed 5 bases and J 4 bases; nucleotides not matched to a gene: 9. This CDR3 region has 15 residues. CDR3 coding DNA: TGTGCCAGCAGCGGAGGGACAGGGTTGGAATACGAGCAGTACTTC. Translating gives CASSGGTGLEYEQYF.

The chain employs TRBV2 and TRBJ2-3; the match to TRBD2 covers 12 bases. V lost 6 bases, J lost 1 base, and 2 bases stayed unmatched. Germline V gives CDR1 SNHLY, CDR2 FYNNEI. The CDR3 has 15 amino acids. CDR3 residues: CASRRLAGGTDTQYF. The CDR3 bases are TGTGCCAGCAGAAGACTAGCGGGAGGCACAGATACGCAGTATTTT.

The chain links TRBV19 to TRBJ2-3; D remains ambiguous. Germline V gives CDR1 LNHDA, CDR2 SQIVND (reference sequence). The CDR3 is 13 amino acids. V was trimmed by 6 bases and J by 6 bases, leaving 13 bases between them. CDR3 sequence (DNA): TGTGCCAGTAGGGAGCAGTTGCGGGATACGCAGTATTTT. Amino acid sequence: CASREQLRDTQYF.